The present T cell receptor (beta chain) was sequenced within a study of blood T cell repertoires in COVID-19. The CDR3 totals 18 residues. V dropped 3 bases and J dropped 2; count of bases not matched to a gene: 11. Germline lookup yields CDR1 LNHDA and CDR2 SQIVND (reference sequence). The data were produced by immunoSEQ multiplex PCR, yet TCRdb's version contains in-frame clones alone and is incomplete. This sample yields about 82,000 clones, of which approximately 80% are seen a single time; around 12% belongs to the top ten. The clonotype comes from a woman between 35 and 50 years old with active or convalescent COVID-19. The gene calls are TRBV19 and TRBJ2-1; TRBD2 agrees at 9 bases. Sequencing was carried out using peripheral blood. CDR3 coding DNA: TGTGCCAGTAGTATTTACACCGCTAGCGGGGATGCCTACAATGAGCAGTTCTTC. It codes for CASSIYTASGDAYNEQFF.